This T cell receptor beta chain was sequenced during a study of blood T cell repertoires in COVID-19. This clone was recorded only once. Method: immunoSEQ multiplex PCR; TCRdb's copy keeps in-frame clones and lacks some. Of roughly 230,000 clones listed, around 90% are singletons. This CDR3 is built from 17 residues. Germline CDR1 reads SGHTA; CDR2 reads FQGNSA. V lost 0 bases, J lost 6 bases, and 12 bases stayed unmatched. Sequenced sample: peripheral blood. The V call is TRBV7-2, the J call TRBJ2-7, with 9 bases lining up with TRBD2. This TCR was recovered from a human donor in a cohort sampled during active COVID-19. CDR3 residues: CASSLALGGRALVEQYF. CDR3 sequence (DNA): TGTGCCAGCAGCTTAGCGCTCGGCGGGAGGGCCCTGGTCGAGCAGTACTTC.